The rows below give T cell receptor beta chains drawn from one sample of a study of beta chain features in type 1 diabetes. Clones were sequenced by immunoSEQ multiplex PCR, and TCRdb holds only the in-frame ones, with some missing. This table holds roughly 730,000 clones, around 15% found once. The sample consisted of naive CD4+ T cells from blood. The receptors were gathered from a man aged 18 to 30 with type 1 diabetes. Each CDR3 is given with its conserved first and last residue. The D gene is left open where the match is weak. Part of the rows lack a size; the others show once, few, many or a class for expanded clones.

clone_size: few; j_call: TRBJ2-5; d_call: NA; v_call: TRBV9; cdr3_nt: TGTGCCAGCAGCAAGACACCGGACCAAGAGACCCAGTACTTC; cdr3_aa: CASSKTPDQETQYF
clone_size: NA; j_call: TRBJ1-5; d_call: TRBD1; v_call: TRBV30; cdr3_nt: TGTGCCTGGAGTGACACATACCAACAGGGGCCCCAGCCCCAGCATTTT; cdr3_aa: CAWSDTYQQGPQPQHF
clone_size: few; j_call: TRBJ1-2; d_call: NA; v_call: TRBV19; cdr3_nt: TGTGCCAGTAGTATTGGCCAGGGGTATGGCTACACCTTC; cdr3_aa: CASSIGQGYGYTF
clone_size: NA; j_call: TRBJ1-6; d_call: TRBD1; v_call: TRBV9; cdr3_nt: TGTGCCAGCAACGGACAGGGAAATTCACCCCTCCACTTT; cdr3_aa: CASNGQGNSPLHF
clone_size: few; j_call: TRBJ1-3; d_call: TRBD1; v_call: TRBV9; cdr3_nt: TGTGCCAGCAGCGCAGGGGGTGGCTCTGGAAACACCATATATTTT; cdr3_aa: CASSAGGGSGNTIYF
clone_size: NA; j_call: TRBJ1-6; d_call: NA; v_call: TRBV7-9; cdr3_nt: TGTGCCAGCAGCTCGGACCGTATGAATTCACCCCTCCACTTT; cdr3_aa: CASSSDRMNSPLHF
clone_size: NA; j_call: TRBJ2-5; d_call: NA; v_call: TRBV6-5; cdr3_nt: TGTGCCAGCAGTAAGGTTAGGAGCGAGACCCAGTACTTC; cdr3_aa: CASSKVRSETQYF
clone_size: NA; j_call: TRBJ2-2; d_call: NA; v_call: TRBV29-1; cdr3_nt: TGCAGCGTGCGGACAGCCGCGAACACCGGGGAGCTGTTTTTT; cdr3_aa: CSVRTAANTGELFF
clone_size: NA; j_call: TRBJ1-4; d_call: TRBD1; v_call: TRBV28; cdr3_nt: TGTGCCAGCAGACCGGGACAGGAGGGCCGAAAACTGTTTTTT; cdr3_aa: CASRPGQEGRKLFF
clone_size: few; j_call: TRBJ2-5; d_call: TRBD2; v_call: TRBV5-1; cdr3_nt: TGCGCCAGCAGCTTGACTAGCGGGGGCGAGACCCAGTACTTC; cdr3_aa: CASSLTSGGETQYF
clone_size: NA; j_call: TRBJ2-1; d_call: TRBD1; v_call: TRBV5-4; cdr3_nt: TGTGCCAGCAGCACCCGACAGGGGGCTTCGGGAAATGAGCAGTTCTTC; cdr3_aa: CASSTRQGASGNEQFF
clone_size: NA; j_call: TRBJ2-5; d_call: NA; v_call: TRBV2; cdr3_nt: TGTGCCAGCATCCGGACAGAGCAAGAGACCCAGTACTTC; cdr3_aa: CASIRTEQETQYF
clone_size: NA; j_call: TRBJ1-2; d_call: NA; v_call: TRBV2; cdr3_nt: TGTGCCAGCTGGACAGATGGCTACACCTTC; cdr3_aa: CASWTDGYTF
clone_size: few; j_call: TRBJ2-7; d_call: NA; v_call: TRBV29-1; cdr3_nt: TGCAGCGTTGGACCCTCCTACGAGCAGTACTTC; cdr3_aa: CSVGPSYEQYF
clone_size: NA; j_call: TRBJ2-2; d_call: NA; v_call: TRBV5-4; cdr3_nt: TGTGCCAGCAGCTTTTGGGACACCGGGGAGCTGTTTTTT; cdr3_aa: CASSFWDTGELFF
clone_size: few; j_call: TRBJ2-5; d_call: NA; v_call: TRBV18; cdr3_nt: TGTGCCAGCTCACCGGCGCAAGAGACCCAGTACTTC; cdr3_aa: CASSPAQETQYF
clone_size: NA; j_call: TRBJ1-2; d_call: TRBD1; v_call: TRBV25-1; cdr3_nt: TGTGCCAGCAGTGAGTCGAGGGGGCACTATGGCTACACCTTC; cdr3_aa: CASSESRGHYGYTF
clone_size: NA; j_call: TRBJ1-2; d_call: NA; v_call: TRBV6-4; cdr3_nt: TGTGCCAGCAGCCCGGACAGCGGCTATGGCTACACCTTC; cdr3_aa: CASSPDSGYGYTF
clone_size: NA; j_call: TRBJ2-1; d_call: NA; v_call: TRBV5-1; cdr3_nt: TGCGCCAGCAGCCGTCCATCGGGAAGCTCCTACAATGAGCAGTTCTTC; cdr3_aa: CASSRPSGSSYNEQFF
clone_size: NA; j_call: TRBJ2-5; d_call: NA; v_call: TRBV5-4; cdr3_nt: TGTGCCAGCAGCGCGTCACAGGGGAGGTGGCAAGAGACCCAGTACTTC; cdr3_aa: CASSASQGRWQETQYF